This T cell receptor (beta chain) is from a study of TIL therapy for anti-PD-1-resistant metastatic lung cancer. Turning to the study itself: Most patients had lung adenocarcinoma.

This CDR3 contains 13 residues. Germline V gives CDR1 WNHNN, CDR2 SYGVQD (reference sequence). V shed 10 bases and J shed 2 bases, with 14 bases lying between them. This was the immunoSEQ v3 assay. Libraries were sequenced to 1.5 million to 2.5 million read pairs (survey) or roughly 5-6.5 million (deep). Profiling relied on immunoSEQ multiplex PCR, and the TCRdb table lists in-frame clones only, not all of them. The sample has about 100,000 clones; about three fifths are singletons. Time point here: pre-treatment sample, taken before nivolumab and TIL therapy. Most excised metastases sampled were pleural nodules or supraclavicular lymph nodes.

This clonotype was sampled from a person aged 30 to 80 with non-small cell lung cancer. This chain joins TRBV10-1 and TRBJ2-5; possibly TRBD1 for D (6 bases). The material was tumor tissue, obtained at baseline. The CDR3 region has the DNA TGCGCCACCTCAGGGGCTACACAAGAGACCCAGTACTTC. It codes for CATSGATQETQYF.